Sequencing of this TCR beta chain was carried out in a study of blood T cell repertoires in COVID-19. Study-level background: T cells, B-cell-depleted T cells, or PBMCs supplied cDNA or gDNA.

In the source study's methods: Amplification from reference gene primers served as the basis for estimated nucleated cell counts. TCRdb's copy holds only in-frame clones and misses some; the assay was immunoSEQ multiplex PCR. The V and J calls and clone size come from that table; D and trimming were worked out from the DNA. The sample lists 88,000 or so clones, approximately 80% occurring once. Germline-derived CDR1 and CDR2 are SGHNT and YYREEE (reference sequence). The CDR3 loop spans 14 amino acids. Trimming shortened V by 4 bases and J by 5 bases, and 15 bases separated the two germline ends. V gene TRBV5-4 combines with J gene TRBJ1-2; no clear D. Sequenced material: peripheral blood. This receptor was obtained from a man aged 80 or over with acute or convalescent COVID-19. For the CDR3, the DNA is TGTGCCAGCAGCCCGGAGTTCTCGGGTTATGGCTACACCTTC. Protein: CASSPEFSGYGYTF.